The 10 T cell receptor beta chains below were found in one sample sequenced in a study of T cell clonotyping in hematopoietic cell transplantation. The assay was immunoSEQ multiplex PCR, and TCRdb's table has in-frame clones only and misses some. The sample lists about 36,000 clones, roughly 94% occurring once. Time point meaning: recipient sample about 28 days before transplant, after cytoreduction. The sequencing used peripheral blood mononuclear cells, collected before stem cell transplant. The receptor source for this set is a man in his forties with chronic myeloid leukemia. Some clones in this sample may be carry-over from other donors' samples.

As to this clone: The germline gene is not matched at one end of the junction; a read error may be the cause. The V call is TRBV27, the J call TRBJ1-5; D possibly corresponds to TRBD1 (6 bases). The V gene's germline CDR1 is MNHEY and CDR2 SMNVEV (reference sequence). The CDR3 sequence is 13 residues long. The CDR3 region is CASSSQGTQTQHF. CDR3 nucleotide sequence: TGTGCCAGCAGTTCCCAGGGGACTCAGACCCAGCATTTT.

This clone is a singleton in its sample. The chain combines TRBV30 with TRBJ1-6; no clear D gene. Germline CDR1 is GTSNPN and CDR2 is SVGIG (reference sequence). With 5 bases removed from V and 0 bases from J, the gap between germline ends came to 8 bases. CDR3 size: 14 residues. This chain's CDR3 is CAWGPGSYNSPLHF. In DNA form, the CDR3 reads TGTGCCTGGGGCCCAGGCTCCTATAATTCACCCCTCCACTTT.

This chain uses TRBV28 with TRBJ2-2; TRBD2 aligns across 8 bases. CDR1 is MDHEN and CDR2 is SYDVKM in the germline V gene. V lost 3 bases and J lost 1; bases outside the gene matches: 4. The CDR3 is 16 amino acids. The CDR3 spells CASSFGGGRNTGELFF. CDR3 nucleotide sequence: TGTGCCAGCAGTTTCGGGGGGGGACGGAACACCGGGGAGCTGTTTTTT.

V usage is TRBV7-3 and J usage is TRBJ1-1, with D unclear. Trimming stripped 5 bases from V and 2 bases from J, with 15 bases between. This CDR3 has 15 amino acids. The germline V gene has CDR1 SGHTA and CDR2 FQGTGA. The CDR3 here is CASSPHPVRNTEAFF. The DNA for the CDR3 is TGTGCCAGCAGCCCGCACCCGGTGAGAAACACTGAAGCTTTCTTT.

CDR3 DNA: TGCGCCAGCAGCCAAGAGGCGGGGAACACCGGGGAGCTGTTTTTT. Residues: CASSQEAGNTGELFF. The chain joins TRBV4-1 to TRBJ2-2; D possibly corresponds to TRBD2 (5 bases). Trimming removed 0 bases at V and 1 base at J, with 6 bases between. The CDR3 contains 15 residues. From germline, CDR1 is MGHRA and CDR2 YSYEKL.

The chain links TRBV28 to TRBJ2-2, with unresolved D. This CDR3 has 14 residues. The germline V gene has CDR1 MDHEN and CDR2 SYDVKM. V lost 4 bases to trimming and J lost 7 bases, with 13 bases between them. The CDR3 region is CASSSTVRGGELFF. CDR3 nucleotides: TGTGCCAGCAGTTCAACGGTCCGTGGCGGGGAGCTGTTTTTT. Filled out from reference TRBV28 and TRBJ2-2, the complete variable domain reads DVKVTQSSRYLVKRTGEKVFLECVQDMDHENMFWYRQDPGLGLRLIYFSYDVKMKEKGDIPEGYSVSREKKERFSLILESASTNQTSMYLCASSSTVRGGELFFGEGSRLTVL.

The chain couples TRBV30 to TRBJ1-2; 7 nucleotides align to TRBD1. The CDR3 length is 13 residues. After removal of 2 bases from V and 2 bases from J, the junction contained 2 bases not matched to a gene. The germline CDR1 and CDR2 sequences are GTSNPN and SVGIG (reference sequence). CDR3 DNA: TGTGCCTGGAGTTTACAGGGGAACTATGGCTACACCTTC. This gives the protein CAWSLQGNYGYTF.

The gene calls are TRBV7-9 and TRBJ2-2; tentative D call: TRBD2 (6 bases). The V end was cut by 5 bases, the J end by 4 bases, with 20 bases between. CDR3 length: 17 residues. The germline V gene has CDR1 SEHNR and CDR2 FQNEAQ (reference sequence). CDR3 residues: CASSHTRDSRGTGELFF. The CDR3, as DNA: TGTGCCAGCAGCCATACCCGGGACTCCCGAGGCACCGGGGAGCTGTTTTTT.

The chain is built from TRBV30 and TRBJ1-5, with D possibly being TRBD1 (6 bases). The V end lost 8 bases, the J end lost 5 bases, and 16 bases lay between the germline ends. Per germline, CDR1 GTSNPN and CDR2 SVGIG (reference sequence). This CDR3 contains 13 residues. As DNA, the CDR3 is TGTGCCGGATCGACAGGTGGGGATCAGCCCCAGCATTTT. Translated, it gives CAGSTGGDQPQHF.

This chain links TRBV5-8 with TRBJ1-2; no definite D call. The V gene lost 8 bases and the J gene lost 4 bases, with 6 bases spanning the gap. Germline CDR1 SGHTS, CDR2 YDEGEE. The CDR3 spans 10 residues. The CDR3 sequence is CASHSYGYTF. In nucleotides, the CDR3 is TGTGCCAGTCACTCCTATGGCTACACCTTC.